The TCR beta chain described here comes from a study of cytomegalovirus exposure and HLA in healthy donors. Across the whole study: As an earlier analysis found, around 190 million T cells yielded 95 million to 130 million unique TCR beta sequences.

In this sample, this clone turned up a few times. Its antigen is as yet unknown. The primer mix had 60 Vbeta and 13 Jbeta primers. Source study methods: Some 80 million unique TCR beta chains, 9 million to 12 million shared, were counted in a later analysis. This table comes from immunoSEQ multiplex PCR, and its TCRdb copy is limited to in-frame clones, with some not included. That table gives V, J and clone size, and the DNA gave D and trimming. Among 85,000 to 130,000 clones, 75% to 85% were seen once, and the ten largest hold more than 0.95%. Study-wide findings and caveats: Indistinguishable V segments such as TRBV6-2 and TRBV6-3 were excluded. Evidence from a later analysis indicated that most CMV-associated TCR beta chains looked HLA-restricted.

Trimming left V 2 bases short and J 11 bases short, with 15 bases between. The CDR3 covers 13 residues. Germline CDR1 is MDHEN and CDR2 is SYDVKM. The chain links TRBV28 to TRBJ1-1, with D possibly TRBD1 on 5 matching bases. The receptor was isolated from a woman aged 18-29 years in good health and CMV-seronegative. The source material was PBMCs. The CDR3 loop reads CASSLAQGIEAFF. CDR3 bases: TGTGCCAGCAGTTTAGCCCAGGGAATAGAGGCTTTCTTT.